This entry lists 11 T cell receptor beta chains sequenced from one sample in a study of blood T cell repertoires in COVID-19. Measured with immunoSEQ multiplex PCR; TCRdb has only the in-frame clones, and not every one. There are about 260,000 clones in the sample; 70% to 90% occur only once, and around 0.7% lies in the top ten. Input material: peripheral blood. All receptors come from a human donor in a cohort sampled during active COVID-19.

This clone has just one count. This sequence joins TRBV30 and TRBJ2-3; weak D call: TRBD2 (6 bases). Germline CDR1 is GTSNPN and CDR2 is SVGIG (reference sequence). This CDR3 contains 15 residues. V was clipped by 5 bases and J by 4 bases, with 19 bases between them. CDR3 in DNA: TGTGCCTGGGATCCCTTAGGAGGGTCGGCAGATACGCAGTATTTT. Translating gives CAWDPLGGSADTQYF.

The genes are TRBV6-5 and TRBJ1-2; 9 nucleotides line up with TRBD1. The CDR3 is 13 amino acids. J lost 4 bases, V lost 6 bases, and 3 bases had no gene match. The germline CDR1 and CDR2 sequences are MNHEY and SVGAGI. The CDR3 reads CASSGQGSYGYTF. The CDR3 DNA reads as TGTGCCAGCAGCGGACAGGGGAGCTATGGCTACACCTTC.

The CDR3 nucleotides are TGCGCCAGCAGCTTGGAAGGGGGGGCGCCCCTAAATACGCAGTATTTT. Protein: CASSLEGGAPLNTQYF. This chain joins TRBV5-1 and TRBJ2-3; tentative D call: TRBD2 (7 bases). This CDR3 is 16 amino acids long. Trimming removed 0 bases from V and 7 bases from J, with 18 bases in between. Germline CDR1 is SGHRS and CDR2 is YFSETQ.

The rearrangement joins TRBV6-5 to TRBJ1-1, with TRBD1 matching over 9 bases. The CDR3 spans 12 residues. V lost 5 bases and J lost 11; bases outside the gene matches: 6. Germline V gene data show CDR1 as MNHEY and CDR2 as SVGAGI. CDR3 in DNA: TGTGCCAGCAGTCGCACAGGGGGCCGGGCTTTCTTT. Translated, it gives CASSRTGGRAFF.

The chain has TRBV28 and TRBJ2-1; 15 positions match TRBD2. From germline, CDR1 is MDHEN and CDR2 SYDVKM. This CDR3 region has 16 residues. The V gene end was trimmed by 4 bases and the J gene end by 9 bases; junction bases not matched to a gene: 7. Here the CDR3 DNA reads TGTGCCAGCAGTTATGGACTAGCGGGAGGGCCCGGTGAGCAGTTCTTC. Protein sequence: CASSYGLAGGPGEQFF.

The J gene is TRBJ2-3, the V gene TRBV7-2; 7 bases map to TRBD2. Per the germline V gene, CDR1 is SGHTA and CDR2 is FQGNSA. This CDR3 is built from 15 residues. With 1 base clipped from V and 1 base from J, the junction kept 2 bases outside the gene matches. The CDR3 DNA reads as TGTGCCAGCAGCTTAGTTGCGGGAGGCACAGATACGCAGTATTTT. Protein product: CASSLVAGGTDTQYF.

The rearrangement links TRBV5-1 to TRBJ1-2, with 10 bases matching TRBD1. Germline V gene data show CDR1 as SGHRS and CDR2 as YFSETQ. The CDR3 is 16 amino acids. The V segment lost 4 bases and the J segment 5 bases; nucleotides outside the gene matches: 11. The CDR3 loop is CASSLLSGTGDYGYTF. The CDR3 bases are TGCGCCAGCAGCCTCCTCTCGGGGACAGGGGATTATGGCTACACCTTC.

This clone has a single count. This chain connects TRBV27 to TRBJ2-1; TRBD2 matches at 14 bases. The CDR3 contains 18 residues. Germline V gene lookup returns CDR1 MNHEY and CDR2 SMNVEV (reference sequence). Germline trimming cut 6 bases from V and 4 bases from J; bases unmatched to any gene: 11. CDR3 bases: TGTGCCAGCAGGAATCCGACTAGCGGGAGGGCCCCTTACAATGAGCAGTTCTTC. Encoded protein: CASRNPTSGRAPYNEQFF.

J is TRBJ2-7 and V is TRBV6-5; D is ambiguous. This CDR3 spans 13 amino acids. The germline V and J ends were trimmed by 7 bases and 4 bases, with 14 bases remaining between them. Germline V gene sequence: CDR1 MNHEY, CDR2 SVGAGI. CDR3 residues: CASTEEVGYEQYF. The CDR3 nucleotides read TGTGCCAGCACCGAAGAGGTAGGATACGAGCAGTACTTC.

The genes are TRBV28 and TRBJ2-7, with 9 nucleotides matching TRBD1. J lost 1 base, V lost 7 bases, and 8 bases had no gene match. The CDR3 loop spans 15 amino acids. The germline gives CDR1 MDHEN, CDR2 SYDVKM. Here the CDR3 reads CASNLRDRVSYEQYF. The CDR3 DNA sequence: TGTGCCAGCAACCTAAGGGACAGGGTGTCCTACGAGCAGTACTTC.

The V call is TRBV3-1 (or the pseudogene TRBV3-2), the J call TRBJ1-2, with 9 bases matching TRBD1. Germline V gene sequence: CDR1 LGHDT, CDR2 YNNKEL (reference sequence). This CDR3 spans 14 amino acids. The junction had 5 bases not matched to a gene; V was cut back by 4 bases and J by 5 bases. The DNA of the CDR3 is TGTGCCAGCAGCCCCTGGACAGGGGAGTATGGCTACACCTTC. As protein: CASSPWTGEYGYTF.